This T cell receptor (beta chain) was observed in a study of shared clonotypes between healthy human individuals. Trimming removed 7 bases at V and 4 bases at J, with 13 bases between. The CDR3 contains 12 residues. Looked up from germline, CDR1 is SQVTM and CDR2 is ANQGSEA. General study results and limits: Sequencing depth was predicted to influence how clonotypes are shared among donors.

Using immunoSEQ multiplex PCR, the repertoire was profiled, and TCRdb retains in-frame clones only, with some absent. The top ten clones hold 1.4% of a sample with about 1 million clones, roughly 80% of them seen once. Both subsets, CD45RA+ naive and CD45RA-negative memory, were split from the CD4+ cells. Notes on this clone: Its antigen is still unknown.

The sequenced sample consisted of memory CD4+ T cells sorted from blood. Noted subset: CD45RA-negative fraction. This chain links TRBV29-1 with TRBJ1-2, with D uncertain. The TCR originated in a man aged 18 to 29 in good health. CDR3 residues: CSAATAFYGYTF. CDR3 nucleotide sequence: TGCAGCGCTGCGACCGCGTTCTATGGCTACACCTTC.